These 7 T cell receptor beta chains were all obtained from the same sample, sequenced in a study of beta chain features in type 1 diabetes (dated by TCRdb to about 2018). The method behind the library was the immunoSEQ multiplex PCR assay. The entire isolated RNA was reverse transcribed using the High Capacity cDNA Reverse Transcription Kit, and thus expressed TCRB transcripts were sequenced. Entries here come from immuneACCESS through TCRdb and include only in-frame sequences with V and J called. Some clones fail to appear in such tables; in the studies checked, an unresolved V gene covers under half of the shortfall, and the cause of the remainder is unknown. The sample records hundreds of thousands of clones, over 25% of which are singletons. The top ten clones comprise around 0.065% of the sample. Sample: naive CD4+ T cells from blood. Per the publication, the cell subset or site label means: true naive CD4+ T cells. These receptors were obtained from a man aged 18 to 29 in good health.

The gene calls are TRBV6-1 and TRBJ1-5, with D perhaps matching TRBD1 (6 bases). V gave up 6 bases and J gave up 0 bases, with 12 bases separating them. CDR3 size: 15 residues. In germline, CDR1 is MNHNS, CDR2 SASEGT. The CDR3, as DNA: TGTGCCAGCAGCCGACAGGTAGATAGCAATCAGCCCCAGCATTTT. Its protein is CASSRQVDSNQPQHF.

This clone was seen more than once but under ten times. The chain carries TRBV7-9 and TRBJ2-6; no clear D. Trimming cost V 5 bases and J 0 bases, with 14 bases left between them. Germline CDR1 SEHNR, CDR2 FQNEAQ (reference sequence). The CDR3 consists of 17 residues. CDR3 in DNA: TGTGCCAGCAGCCCCCTGATCGCTATCTCTGGGGCCAACGTCCTGACTTTC. It yields the protein CASSPLIAISGANVLTF.

This clone has more than one count but fewer than ten. This sequence joins TRBV9 and TRBJ1-2; 8 bases line up with TRBD1. CDR1 SGDLS and CDR2 YYNGEE come from the germline V gene. This CDR3 region has 14 residues. V lost 0 bases to trimming and J lost 4 bases; unmatched junction nucleotides: 2. The CDR3 region has the DNA TGTGCCAGCAGCGTAGGTACAGGGGGCTATGGCTACACCTTC. Its protein is CASSVGTGGYGYTF. Together with reference TRBV9 and TRBJ1-2, the CDR3 gives the full variable domain: DSGVTQTPKHLITATGQRVTLRCSPRSGDLSVYWYQQSLDQGLQFLIQYYNGEERAKGNILERFSAQQFPDLHSELNLSSLELGDSALYFCASSVGTGGYGYTFGSGTRLTVV.

This clone occurred once. V gene TRBV9 combines with J gene TRBJ2-2; D remains unclear. CDR1 is SGDLS and CDR2 is YYNGEE in the germline V gene. Trimming took 4 bases from V and 3 from J, leaving 13 bases between them. This CDR3 is 15 amino acids long. The CDR3 loop is CASSPQVADTGELFF. The CDR3 DNA follows: TGTGCCAGCAGCCCCCAGGTGGCGGACACCGGGGAGCTGTTTTTT.

The chain is built from TRBV25-1 and TRBJ2-1, with 8 bases that match TRBD2. This CDR3 is 14 amino acids long. Germline CDR1 MGHDK, CDR2 SYGVNS. V shed 7 bases, J shed 2 bases, and the junction held 4 bases outside the gene matches. The CDR3 loop reads CASTLAGTYNEQFF. For the CDR3, the DNA is TGTGCCAGCACTTTAGCGGGAACCTACAATGAGCAGTTCTTC.

In regard to this clone: Other DNA sequences in this sample translate to the same CDR3. J is TRBJ2-5 and V is TRBV29-1; tentatively, D is TRBD1 (6 bases). Per germline, CDR1 SQVTM and CDR2 ANQGSEA. Trimming removed 7 bases from V and 5 bases from J, with 14 bases in between. The CDR3 runs to 12 residues. This CDR3 reads CSGRGSEETQYF. The CDR3 DNA sequence: TGCAGCGGAAGGGGGTCGGAGGAGACCCAGTACTTC.

This clone was seen only a few times. The chain combines TRBV25-1 with TRBJ2-7; D unresolved. The CDR3 has 14 amino acids. Germline lookup yields CDR1 MGHDK and CDR2 SYGVNS. The V end lost 2 bases, the J end lost 4 bases, and 12 bases lay between the germline ends. In nucleotides, the CDR3 is TGTGCCAGCAGTGAAATAGGGAAGGTTTACGAGCAGTACTTC. This translates into CASSEIGKVYEQYF.